Listed here are 30 T cell receptor beta chains from one sample, sequenced in a study of blood T cells in healthy people across ages. The authors ran a second PCR of roughly 6 to 12 cycles using a sample-barcoded 5' primer and a J-beta primer mix. TCRdb re-analysed the 5' RACE reads in MiXCR, keeping a single row per CDR3 protein. The table records around 1.7 million distinct CDR3 sequences, 28% of them present only once. Sequencing input: blood. Receptor source: a woman in her 30s in good health.

V and J are TRBV6-6 and TRBJ1-5; D is unclear. Deletions cut 3 bases from V and 6 bases from J, with 9 bases between. This CDR3 contains 13 residues. CDR1 MNHNY and CDR2 SVGAGI come from the germline V gene (reference sequence). The CDR3, as DNA: TGTGCCAGCAGTTATTCAGCGAGTCAGCCCCAGCATTTT. The encoded protein is CASSYSASQPQHF.

The chain couples TRBV5-1 to TRBJ1-2, with TRBD1 as a possible D gene (5 bases). This CDR3 region has 15 residues. Germline V gene data show CDR1 as SGHRS and CDR2 as YFSETQ. V was shortened by 4 bases and J by 4 bases, with 17 bases between the two germline ends. The chain's CDR3 is CASSLTDGAVYGYTF. The CDR3 DNA reads TGCGCCAGCAGCCTAACAGACGGGGCAGTCTATGGCTACACCTTC.

The chain couples TRBV7-9 to TRBJ2-4; D may be TRBD2 (5 bases). This CDR3 region has 18 residues. V was shortened by 1 base and J by 13 bases, with 29 bases between the two germline ends. CDR1 and CDR2 from the germline V gene are SEHNR and FQNEAQ (reference sequence). The chain's CDR3 is CASSLGAFAGPPRNEQYF. CDR3 coding DNA: TGTGCCAGCAGCTTAGGGGCTTTTGCGGGTCCCCCTAGGAATGAGCAGTACTTC. Full variable domain (remainder filled in from reference TRBV7-9 and TRBJ2-4): DTGVSQNPRHKITKRGQNVTFRCDPISEHNRLYWYRQTLGQGPEFLTYFQNEAQLEKSRLLSDRFSAERPKGSFSTLEIQRTEQGDSAMYLCASSLGAFAGPPRNEQYFGAGTRLSVL.

The chain carries TRBV6-1 and TRBJ2-1; TRBD2 matches 7 bases. The CDR3 has 13 amino acids. V dropped 9 bases and J dropped 4; count of bases not matched to a gene: 6. CDR1 and CDR2 (germline): MNHNS, SASEGT. The CDR3 sequence is CARGPSGYNEQFF. CDR3 coding DNA: TGTGCCAGAGGCCCTAGCGGATACAATGAGCAGTTCTTC.

This clonotype was observed at least ten times. CDR3 residues: CSARGQGMGEQYF. Written as DNA, the CDR3 is TGCAGTGCTAGAGGGCAGGGAATGGGCGAGCAGTACTTC. V gene TRBV20-1 combines with J gene TRBJ2-7; possibly TRBD1 for D (5 bases). This CDR3 is built from 13 residues. Deletions cut 1 base from V and 6 bases from J, with 13 bases between. Germline V gives CDR1 DFQATT, CDR2 SNEGSKA (reference sequence).

This clonotype turned up a few times. This chain connects TRBV7-2 to TRBJ2-1; 12 nucleotides match TRBD2. The CDR3 runs to 17 residues. Trimming at V came to 2 bases and at J to 10 bases, leaving 12 bases not matched to a gene. Germline CDR1 reads SGHTA; CDR2 reads FQGNSA. CDR3 region: CASSLQGVLAGGDEQFF. The DNA for the CDR3 is TGTGCCAGCAGCTTACAGGGGGTGCTAGCGGGAGGGGACGAGCAGTTCTTC.

There are many counts of this clonotype. The chain employs TRBV3-1 and TRBJ2-4; D is possibly TRBD2 (5 bases). The germline CDR1 and CDR2 sequences are LGHDT and YNNKEL (reference sequence). The length of the CDR3 is 14 residues. Trimming removed 4 bases at V and 1 base at J, with 8 bases between. CDR3 region: CASSRSGAKNIQYF. DNA for the CDR3: TGTGCCAGCAGCCGGTCGGGGGCCAAAAACATTCAGTACTTC.

CDR3 sequence reads: CATSDNGATNTGELFF. CDR3 bases: TGTGCCACCAGTGACAACGGGGCCACGAACACCGGGGAGCTGTTTTTT. This chain connects TRBV24-1 to TRBJ2-2, with D perhaps being TRBD1 or TRBD2 (5 bases each). V gave up 4 bases and J gave up 0 bases, with 11 bases separating them. CDR1 KGHDR and CDR2 SFDVKD come from the germline V gene. The CDR3 has 16 residues.

This clonotype was seen at least ten times. This chain links TRBV29-1 with TRBJ2-7; 12 nucleotides match TRBD2. The ends lost 4 bases at V and 3 bases at J; junction bases unmatched: 4. Looked up from germline, CDR1 is SQVTM and CDR2 is ANQGSEA. The CDR3 contains 14 residues. CDR3 nucleotide sequence: TGCAGCGTTGCGACTAGCGGGAGATTCTACGAGCAGTACTTC. It codes for CSVATSGRFYEQYF.

As concerns this clonotype: It may be a read error: a sequence one base away is much more abundant. The chain is built from TRBV10-2 and TRBJ2-5, with 9 bases matching TRBD2. This CDR3 is built from 15 residues. In germline, CDR1 is WSHSY, CDR2 SAAADI. CDR3 in amino acids: CVSSEQASGEETQYF. CDR3 nucleotides: TGCGTCAGCAGTGAGCAGGCTAGCGGGGAAGAGACCCAGTACTTC.

The chain employs TRBV6-1 and TRBJ2-1, with no clear D. The V gene lost 7 bases and the J gene lost 6 bases, with 4 bases spanning the gap. Germline CDR1 reads MNHNS; CDR2 reads SASEGT. This CDR3 has 10 residues. The CDR3 spells CASISNEQFF. CDR3 in DNA: TGTGCCAGCATCTCCAATGAGCAGTTCTTC.

This clonotype has a single count. J is TRBJ2-3 and V is TRBV7-2, with D possibly being TRBD2 (6 bases). Germline values: CDR1 SGHTA, CDR2 FQGNSA. There are 16 residues in the CDR3. Trimming cost V 1 base and J 6 bases, with 17 bases left between them. The CDR3 DNA sequence: TGTGCCAGCAGCTTAGAGCCCGGGGGTGGGGGGGATACGCAGTATTTT. Translation gives CASSLEPGGGGDTQYF.

This chain joins TRBV25-1 and TRBJ2-5, with no clear D. In germline, CDR1 is MGHDK, CDR2 SYGVNS. The CDR3 length is 14 residues. Trimming removed 4 bases from V and 3 bases from J, with 12 bases in between. The CDR3 nucleotides are TGTGCCAGCAGTGCCTCCCCCCCAAAAGAGACCCAGTACTTC. Translated: CASSASPPKETQYF.

The chain combines TRBV2 with TRBJ2-1; 8 nucleotides agree with TRBD2. In germline, CDR1 is SNHLY, CDR2 FYNNEI. The CDR3 is 13 residues long. Trimming at V came to 8 bases and at J to 4 bases, leaving 4 bases not matched to a gene. The CDR3 bases are TGTGCCAGCGCGGGAGGTGGGTACAATGAGCAGTTCTTC. This encodes CASAGGGYNEQFF.

The chain links TRBV6-2 or TRBV6-3 to TRBJ2-1; D is ambiguous. The CDR3 spans 15 residues. The germline V gene encodes CDR1 MNHEY and CDR2 SVGEGT. Deletions cut 2 bases from V and 6 bases from J, with 14 bases between. The CDR3 DNA follows: TGTGCCAGCAGTTACGTTGGCGTTCCCTCCAATGAGCAGTTCTTC. Protein product: CASSYVGVPSNEQFF.

This clonotype was observed a handful of times. This rearrangement joins TRBV2 to TRBJ2-5; no reliable D call. The CDR3 consists of 14 residues. V was clipped by 7 bases and J by 0 bases, with 12 bases between them. Germline assignment: CDR1 SNHLY and CDR2 FYNNEI. CDR3 DNA: TGTGCCAGCACCCACCGGCGGTACCAAGAGACCCAGTACTTC. Translated, it gives CASTHRRYQETQYF.

There are a few counts of this clonotype. CDR3 DNA sequence: TGTGCCAGCAGTTGGGTCCGCGGGACTACAAAGATTGCAGCTACGCAGTATTTT. Translation gives CASSWVRGTTKIAATQYF. The chain links TRBV6-5 to TRBJ2-3; TRBD2 agrees at 7 bases. The CDR3 covers 18 residues. Per the germline V gene, CDR1 is MNHEY and CDR2 is SVGAGI. Germline trimming cut 4 bases from V and 8 bases from J; bases unmatched to any gene: 21.

This clonotype was recorded many times. V is TRBV2 and J is TRBJ2-1; 10 bases are shared with TRBD2. The CDR3 sequence is 14 residues long. Germline loops: CDR1 SNHLY, CDR2 FYNNEI. Trimming removed 3 bases from V and 7 bases from J; junction bases left unmatched: 3. The CDR3 here is CASSESLAGNEQFF. The CDR3 DNA is TGTGCCAGCAGTGAGTCACTAGCGGGGAATGAGCAGTTCTTC. Together with reference TRBV2 and TRBJ2-1, the CDR3 gives the full variable domain: EPEVTQTPSHQVTQMGQEVILRCVPISNHLYFYWYRQILGQKVEFLVSFYNNEISEKSEIFDDQFSVERPDGSNFTLKIRSTKLEDSAMYFCASSESLAGNEQFFGPGTRLTVL.

Many counts were recorded for this clonotype. This chain uses TRBV20-1 with TRBJ2-1, with D possibly TRBD2 on 6 matching bases. CDR1 and CDR2 from the germline V gene are DFQATT and SNEGSKA (reference sequence). The CDR3 has 13 residues. V lost 5 bases and J lost 7, with 15 bases in between. CDR3 coding DNA: TGCAGTGCTGCCCCGCAACTAGCAAATGAGCAGTTCTTC. Translating gives CSAAPQLANEQFF.

The table lists this clonotype with a few counts. The chain links TRBV7-3 to TRBJ1-1; D is perhaps TRBD1 (6 bases). The CDR3 runs to 13 residues. V shed 8 bases and J shed 2 bases, with 12 bases lying between them. CDR1 and CDR2 (germline): SGHTA, FQGTGA. CDR3 in amino acids: CASAMDRNTEAFF. CDR3 sequence (DNA): TGTGCCAGCGCTATGGACAGAAACACTGAAGCTTTCTTT.

V and J are TRBV29-1 and TRBJ2-7, with D perhaps TRBD2 (6 bases). CDR1 is SQVTM, CDR2 ANQGSEA, per germline. The length of the CDR3 is 16 residues. Trimming took off 6 bases at V and 7 bases at J, with 28 bases between the two ends. The CDR3 sequence is CSVRSLGGGAYNEQYF. CDR3 in DNA: TGCAGCGTCCGGTCACTCGGAGGAGGGGCCTACAATGAGCAGTACTTC.

This clonotype was counted many times. The chain couples TRBV5-1 to TRBJ2-7; D perhaps matches TRBD1 (5 bases). Trimming pared 3 bases from V and 5 bases from J, leaving 27 bases between. The CDR3 is 18 residues long. Germline-derived CDR1 and CDR2 are SGHRS and YFSETQ. Written as DNA, the CDR3 is TGCGCCAGCAGCTCCGACAGCATAGCTTGGGCTGAGATTGACGAGCAGTACTTC. Protein: CASSSDSIAWAEIDEQYF. Variable domain in full (rest from reference TRBV5-1 and TRBJ2-7): KAGVTQTPRYLIKTRGQQVTLSCSPISGHRSVSWYQQTPGQGLQFLFEYFSETQRNKGNFPGRFSGRQFSNSRSEMNVSTLELGDSALYLCASSSDSIAWAEIDEQYFGPGTRLTVT.

This chain links TRBV24-1 with TRBJ2-2; D ambiguous. The ends were cut back, 0 bases at V and 1 base at J, with 8 bases in the middle. The germline V gene has CDR1 KGHDR and CDR2 SFDVKD. This CDR3 contains 16 residues. CDR3 in DNA: TGTGCCACCAGTGATTTGAAGGCAGGGAACACCGGGGAGCTGTTTTTT. As protein: CATSDLKAGNTGELFF.

This clonotype has ten or more counts. The junction departs from germline at one end; a sequencing error may be responsible. This rearrangement joins TRBV5-1 to TRBJ1-1; 7 bases match TRBD1. Germline CDR1 SGHRS, CDR2 YFSETQ. CDR3 size: 13 residues. The CDR3 nucleotides are TGTGCCAGCAGTCCCGGGACAGACACTGAAGCTTTCTTT. It yields the protein CASSPGTDTEAFF.

This clonotype was recorded a few times. This chain links TRBV7-2 with TRBJ2-1, with 9 bases aligning to TRBD1. This CDR3 has 14 residues. Germline loops: CDR1 SGHTA, CDR2 FQGNSA. J lost 9 bases, V lost 5 bases, and 8 bases had no gene match. The CDR3 here is CASSGLQGAGEQFF. As DNA, the CDR3 is TGTGCCAGCAGCGGACTACAGGGGGCAGGTGAGCAGTTCTTC.

J is TRBJ1-2 and V is TRBV29-1; D is perhaps TRBD1 (5 bases). Germline values: CDR1 SQVTM, CDR2 ANQGSEA. The V end was cut by 4 bases, the J end by 4 bases, with 16 bases between. The CDR3 extends over 14 amino acids. As DNA, the CDR3 is TGCAGCGTTGTTCTGGTGGGGCCCACCTATGGCTACACCTTC. Translating gives CSVVLVGPTYGYTF.

The V gene is TRBV6-2 or TRBV6-3, the J gene TRBJ2-1; 8 nucleotides agree with TRBD2. The junction had 13 bases not matched to a gene; V was cut back by 5 bases and J by 10 bases. The CDR3 contains 15 residues. Germline V CDR1 and CDR2: MNHEY, SVGEGT. The CDR3, as DNA: TGTGCCAGCAGTCGCACTAGCGGCAGCTCCTACGAGCAGTTCTTC. Amino acid sequence: CASSRTSGSSYEQFF.

This clonotype turned up a few times. The chain is built from TRBV20-1 and TRBJ1-5; D gene ambiguous. Germline assignment: CDR1 DFQATT and CDR2 SNEGSKA (reference sequence). V gave up 3 bases and J gave up 7 bases, with 10 bases separating them. This CDR3 comprises 12 residues. The CDR3 DNA reads as TGCAGTGCTAGTCAGAGAAACCAGCCCCAGCATTTT. Its protein is CSASQRNQPQHF.

Ten or more counts support this clonotype. This chain uses TRBV9 with TRBJ2-7; 7 bases are shared with TRBD2. V lost 3 bases, J lost 4 bases, and 7 bases stayed unmatched. The CDR3 is 14 residues long. Looked up from germline, CDR1 is SGDLS and CDR2 is YYNGEE. For the CDR3, the DNA is TGTGCCAGCAGCGATGGGGGGGGTCTTTACGAGCAGTACTTC. Its translation: CASSDGGGLYEQYF.

This clonotype was counted a few times. The junction departs from the called germline gene at one end, perhaps through a read error. The V gene is TRBV20-1, the J gene TRBJ2-3; D uncertain. Germline V gene lookup returns CDR1 DFQATT and CDR2 SNEGSKA (reference sequence). The CDR3 extends over 10 amino acids. CDR3 loop: CSVRADTQYF. Written as DNA, the CDR3 is TGCAGTGTTAGAGCCGATACGCAGTATTTT.